This is a list of T cell receptor beta chains from one sample in a study of early T cells in non-severe SARS-CoV-2 infection. One entry per CDR3 protein, called by TCRdb with MiXCR from the 5' RACE reads. The profile shows 70,000 or so distinct CDR3 sequences, roughly 10% of them singletons. Material: whole blood. All receptors derive from an adult who was a healthcare worker with PCR-confirmed SARS-CoV-2 infection or an uninfected control (not recorded which). CDR3s include the opening cysteine and the closing phenylalanine or tryptophan. Fields, in order: V gene, clone size, J gene, D gene, CDR3 protein, CDR3 DNA. A D gene is named only where the DNA matches it firmly. Clone size is stated in some rows and not others, as once, few, many or a class when expanded.

v_gene: TRBV10-1; abundance: -; j_gene: TRBJ2-3; d_gene: -; CDR3aa: CASSENPGDLDTQYF; CDR3nt: TGCGCCAGCAGTGAGAATCCGGGAGATTTAGATACGCAGTATTTT
v_gene: TRBV3-1; abundance: many; j_gene: TRBJ2-1; d_gene: -; CDR3aa: CASSPPGTRSYNEQFF; CDR3nt: TGTGCCAGCAGCCCCCCGGGGACACGCTCCTACAATGAGCAGTTCTTC
v_gene: TRBV7-2; abundance: -; j_gene: TRBJ2-7; d_gene: TRBD1; CDR3aa: CASSQRTGRFIEQYF; CDR3nt: TGTGCCAGCAGCCAAAGGACAGGTCGATTTATCGAGCAGTACTTC
v_gene: TRBV20-1; abundance: -; j_gene: TRBJ2-1; d_gene: -; CDR3aa: CSARDYRASNEQFF; CDR3nt: TGCAGTGCTAGAGACTACCGGGCCTCGAATGAGCAGTTCTTC
v_gene: TRBV3-1; abundance: many; j_gene: TRBJ2-7; d_gene: TRBD2; CDR3aa: CASSQDSGTSSELISYEQYF; CDR3nt: TGTGCCAGCAGCCAAGATAGTGGGACTAGTTCTGAACTGATCTCCTACGAGCAGTACTTC
v_gene: TRBV27; abundance: -; j_gene: TRBJ2-7; d_gene: -; CDR3aa: CASGHLEDEQYF; CDR3nt: TGTGCGTCTGGTCACCTGGAGGACGAGCAGTACTTC
v_gene: TRBV6-1; abundance: -; j_gene: TRBJ2-2; d_gene: TRBD2; CDR3aa: CASSPARGGNTGELFF; CDR3nt: TGTGCCAGCAGCCCCGCGCGGGGGGGGAACACCGGGGAGCTGTTTTTT
v_gene: TRBV20-1; abundance: -; j_gene: TRBJ2-3; d_gene: TRBD2; CDR3aa: CSARDPTSGIIDTQYF; CDR3nt: TGCAGTGCTAGAGATCCCACTAGCGGGATCATAGATACGCAGTATTTT
v_gene: TRBV5-1; abundance: many; j_gene: TRBJ2-1; d_gene: TRBD2; CDR3aa: CASSPAGGFHEQFF; CDR3nt: TGCGCCAGCAGCCCAGCGGGAGGGTTCCATGAGCAGTTCTTC
v_gene: TRBV19; abundance: -; j_gene: TRBJ2-1; d_gene: TRBD2; CDR3aa: CASSGLAGYNEQFF; CDR3nt: TGTGCCAGTAGTGGCCTAGCGGGGTACAATGAGCAGTTCTTC
v_gene: TRBV6-5; abundance: once; j_gene: TRBJ1-5; d_gene: -; CDR3aa: CASSSLDATQPQHF; CDR3nt: TGTGCCAGCAGTTCTCTTGATGCTACTCAGCCCCAGCATTTT
v_gene: TRBV9; abundance: few; j_gene: TRBJ2-3; d_gene: -; CDR3aa: CASSVASGTDTQYF; CDR3nt: TGTGCCAGCAGCGTAGCCTCGGGCACAGATACGCAGTATTTT
v_gene: TRBV18; abundance: -; j_gene: TRBJ2-7; d_gene: TRBD1; CDR3aa: CASSPASGDRDYEQYF; CDR3nt: TGTGCCAGCTCACCGGCATCAGGGGACAGGGACTACGAGCAGTACTTC
v_gene: TRBV5-6; abundance: many; j_gene: TRBJ1-1; d_gene: -; CDR3aa: CASSLYGGGTEAFF; CDR3nt: TGTGCCAGCAGCTTGTACGGCGGGGGGACTGAAGCTTTCTTT
v_gene: TRBV28; abundance: -; j_gene: TRBJ2-1; d_gene: TRBD2; CDR3aa: CASSLMGFSGDNEQFF; CDR3nt: TGTGCCAGCAGTTTGATGGGGTTTAGCGGGGACAATGAGCAGTTCTTC
v_gene: TRBV20-1; abundance: few; j_gene: TRBJ2-7; d_gene: -; CDR3aa: CSASGDYEQYF; CDR3nt: TGCAGTGCTAGTGGGGACTACGAGCAGTACTTC
v_gene: TRBV20-1; abundance: -; j_gene: TRBJ2-1; d_gene: TRBD2; CDR3aa: CSAKLAGDFGEQFF; CDR3nt: TGCAGTGCTAAACTAGCGGGAGATTTCGGTGAGCAGTTCTTC
v_gene: TRBV10-2; abundance: -; j_gene: TRBJ2-2; d_gene: -; CDR3aa: CASNSPLANTGELFF; CDR3nt: TGCGCCAGCAACTCGCCCTTGGCCAACACCGGGGAGCTGTTTTTT
v_gene: TRBV7-9; abundance: few; j_gene: TRBJ2-2; d_gene: TRBD2; CDR3aa: CASSMTSGSTGELFF; CDR3nt: TGTGCCAGCAGCATGACTAGCGGGAGCACCGGGGAGCTGTTTTTT
v_gene: TRBV5-1; abundance: few; j_gene: TRBJ2-7; d_gene: TRBD2; CDR3aa: CARGLAVEQYF; CDR3nt: TGCGCCAGGGGACTAGCAGTCGAGCAGTACTTC